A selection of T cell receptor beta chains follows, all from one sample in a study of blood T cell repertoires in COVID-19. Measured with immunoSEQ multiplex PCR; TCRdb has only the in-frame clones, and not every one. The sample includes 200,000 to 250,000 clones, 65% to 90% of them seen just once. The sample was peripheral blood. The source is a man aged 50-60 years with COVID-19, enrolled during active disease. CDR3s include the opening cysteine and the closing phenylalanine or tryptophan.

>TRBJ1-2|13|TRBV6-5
CASSYGQGRGYTF
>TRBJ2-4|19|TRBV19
CASTLRSKLSSSAKNIQYF
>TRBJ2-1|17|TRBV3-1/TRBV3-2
CASSQGTPGGNYNEQFF
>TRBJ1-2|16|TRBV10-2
CASREGQLLGSYGYTF
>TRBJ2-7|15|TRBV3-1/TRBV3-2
CASSLRAGATYEQYF
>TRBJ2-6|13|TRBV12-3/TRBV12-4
CASSHSGANVLTF
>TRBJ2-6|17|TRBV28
CASSKRTGRSGANVLTF
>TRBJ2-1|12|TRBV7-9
CASSFLVSEQFF
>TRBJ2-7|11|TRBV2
CASSDGYEQYF
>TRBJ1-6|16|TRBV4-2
CASSQDIQANNSPLHF
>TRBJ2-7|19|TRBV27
CASSGWGQGTLAASYEQYF
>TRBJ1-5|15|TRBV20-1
CSASGGQGMSQPQHF
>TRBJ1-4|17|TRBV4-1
CASSQVRERGTNEKLFF
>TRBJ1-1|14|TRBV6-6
CASSQGGTNTEAFF
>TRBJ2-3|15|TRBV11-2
CASSSVWAGPDTQYF
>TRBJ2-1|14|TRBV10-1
CASSGPGLAGPSFF
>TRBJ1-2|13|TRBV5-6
CASSLEGAFGYTF
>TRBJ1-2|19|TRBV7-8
CASSLFVSVRGVGNYGYTF
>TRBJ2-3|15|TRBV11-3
CASSLKDRGTDTQYF
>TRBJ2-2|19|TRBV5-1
CASSLYYGSGGSNTGELFF
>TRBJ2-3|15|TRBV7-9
CASSYQPLATDTQYF
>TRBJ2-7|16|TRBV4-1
CASSQVKTDPFYEQYF
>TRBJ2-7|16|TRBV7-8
CASSLRPGQDSYEQYF
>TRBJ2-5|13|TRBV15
CATSTRQWGTQYF
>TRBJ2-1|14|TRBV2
CASIWTGPYNEQFF
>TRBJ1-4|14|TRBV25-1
CASSGTGLNEKLFF
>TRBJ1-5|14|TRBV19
CASSIGQLNQPQHF
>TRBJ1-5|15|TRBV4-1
CASSQGVLGRKPQHF
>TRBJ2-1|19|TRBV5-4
CASSLAIGSGASSYNEQFF
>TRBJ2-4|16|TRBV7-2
CASSLGDRAFRDIQYF
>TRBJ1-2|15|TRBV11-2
CASSLDLTGSYGYTF
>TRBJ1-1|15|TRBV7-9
CASSLVEVRDTKAFF
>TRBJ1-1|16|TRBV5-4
CASSLIGQRSNTEAFF
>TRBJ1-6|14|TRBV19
CASSHSSYNSPLHF
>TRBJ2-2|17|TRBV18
CASSPGQGARSTGELFF
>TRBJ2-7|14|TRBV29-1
CSVESLDRGYEQYF
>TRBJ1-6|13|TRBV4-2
CASSQEGRSPLHF
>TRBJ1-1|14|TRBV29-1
CSAKQGARNTEAFF
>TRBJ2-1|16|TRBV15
CATSRDSGTGINEQFF
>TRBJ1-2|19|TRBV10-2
CASSEVIADWERAYYGYTF
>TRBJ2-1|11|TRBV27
CASRMAGEQFF
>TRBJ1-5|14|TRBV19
CASSIDRGAQPQHF
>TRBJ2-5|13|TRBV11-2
CASSRTRKETQYF
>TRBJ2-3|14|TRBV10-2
CASSANTGADTQYF
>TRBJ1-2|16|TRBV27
CASSRGTGGLSYGYTF
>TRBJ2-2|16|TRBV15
CATSEGLAGATGELFF
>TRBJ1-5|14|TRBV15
CATSKQGAVQPQHF
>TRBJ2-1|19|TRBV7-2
CASSLQGGLAGFSYNEQFF
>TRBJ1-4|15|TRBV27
CASSLNGRGYEKLFF
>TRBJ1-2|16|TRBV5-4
CASSLQDRDRGSGYTF
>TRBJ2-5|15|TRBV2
CASRLAGGSGETQYF
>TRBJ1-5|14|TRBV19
CASSTGQINQPQHF
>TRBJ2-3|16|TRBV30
CAWRGLAGANTDTQYF
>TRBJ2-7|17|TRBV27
CASKKGERLAGVYEQYF
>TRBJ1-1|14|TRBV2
CASSGTGYGTEAFF